A selection of T cell receptor beta chains follows, all from one sample in a study of preoperative IRX-2 immunotherapy in early breast cancer. Profiled with immunoSEQ multiplex PCR; TCRdb holds only in-frame clones, not every one. The sample comprises 75,000 to 100,000 clones, about nine tenths of which are singletons, and roughly 2% rests with the top ten. Material: tumor tissue, obtained after IRX-2 immunotherapy. The receptors were gathered from a human donor with breast cancer. Both conserved end residues are part of each CDR3. Each record gives: D gene, J gene, clone size, CDR3 length, V gene, CDR3 protein, CDR3 DNA. The D gene is left open where the match is weak. The size field is filled for only some rows; it gives once, few, many or a size class.

d_gene: TRBD1; j_gene: TRBJ2-5; abundance: .; len: 14; v_gene: TRBV23-1; CDR3aa: CASSLGTGGETQYF; CDR3nt: TGCGCCAGCAGCCTCGGGACAGGGGGCGAGACCCAGTACTTC
d_gene: .; j_gene: TRBJ2-7; abundance: once; len: 16; v_gene: TRBV6-8; CDR3aa: CASSALMGLNNYEQYF; CDR3nt: TGTGCCAGCAGTGCCCTGATGGGGCTAAATAACTACGAGCAGTACTTC
d_gene: .; j_gene: TRBJ1-2; abundance: .; len: 15; v_gene: TRBV9; CDR3aa: CASSVAVSTPLGYTF; CDR3nt: TGTGCCAGCAGCGTAGCTGTGTCGACCCCTCTGGGCTACACCTTC
d_gene: .; j_gene: TRBJ1-2; abundance: .; len: 14; v_gene: TRBV6-8; CDR3aa: CASSESQGTLGYTF; CDR3nt: TGTGCCAGCAGTGAGTCCCAGGGGACACTGGGCTACACCTTC
d_gene: TRBD1; j_gene: TRBJ1-5; abundance: .; len: 16; v_gene: TRBV6-8; CDR3aa: CASSLSGTVSNQPQHF; CDR3nt: TGTGCCAGCAGCCTCTCGGGGACAGTTAGCAATCAGCCCCAGCATTTT
d_gene: TRBD2; j_gene: TRBJ2-7; abundance: .; len: 14; v_gene: TRBV5-1; CDR3aa: CASSSGTSNYEQYF; CDR3nt: TGCGCCAGCAGCTCCGGGACTAGCAATTACGAGCAGTACTTC
d_gene: .; j_gene: TRBJ1-6; abundance: .; len: 17; v_gene: TRBV28; CDR3aa: CASRALWTEPYNSPLHF; CDR3nt: TGTGCCAGCAGGGCGCTTTGGACAGAACCCTATAATTCACCCCTCCACTTT
d_gene: .; j_gene: TRBJ2-1; abundance: .; len: 16; v_gene: TRBV12-5; CDR3aa: CASGPPGTERSNEQFF; CDR3nt: TGTGCTAGTGGTCCCCCTGGGACGGAGAGGTCCAATGAGCAGTTCTTC
d_gene: TRBD2; j_gene: TRBJ2-1; abundance: .; len: 16; v_gene: TRBV18; CDR3aa: CASSPPSLAGGSEQFF; CDR3nt: TGTGCCAGCTCACCACCGAGCTTAGCGGGGGGGAGTGAGCAGTTCTTC
d_gene: .; j_gene: TRBJ1-4; abundance: .; len: 13; v_gene: TRBV10-2; CDR3aa: CASSEQGGEKLFF; CDR3nt: TGCGCCAGCAGTGAACAGGGTGGGGAAAAACTGTTTTTT
d_gene: .; j_gene: TRBJ1-1; abundance: once; len: 15; v_gene: TRBV5-1; CDR3aa: CASSLTPTWNTEAFF; CDR3nt: TGCGCCAGCAGCCTGACCCCGACATGGAACACTGAAGCTTTCTTT
d_gene: TRBD1; j_gene: TRBJ1-3; abundance: .; len: 18; v_gene: TRBV6-8; CDR3aa: CASSPVIRTGGLGNTIYF; CDR3nt: TGTGCCAGCAGTCCCGTTATCAGGACAGGCGGTCTGGGAAACACCATATATTTT
d_gene: TRBD1; j_gene: TRBJ1-2; abundance: few; len: 14; v_gene: TRBV29-1; CDR3aa: CSVGIQQGNYGYTF; CDR3nt: TGCAGCGTTGGCATACAACAGGGGAACTATGGCTACACCTTC
d_gene: TRBD1; j_gene: TRBJ1-1; abundance: .; len: 16; v_gene: TRBV5-1; CDR3aa: CASSLAWDRVKTEAFF; CDR3nt: TGCGCCAGCAGCTTGGCGTGGGACAGGGTAAAGACTGAAGCTTTCTTT
d_gene: .; j_gene: TRBJ1-1; abundance: .; len: 12; v_gene: TRBV18; CDR3aa: CASSGGVAEAFF; CDR3nt: TGTGCCAGCTCGGGGGGGGTGGCTGAAGCTTTCTTT
d_gene: TRBD1; j_gene: TRBJ2-3; abundance: .; len: 13; v_gene: TRBV30; CDR3aa: CAWSHVGGDRQYF; CDR3nt: TGTGCCTGGAGTCACGTAGGTGGGGACAGGCAGTATTTT
d_gene: .; j_gene: TRBJ2-3; abundance: .; len: 15; v_gene: TRBV11-3; CDR3aa: CASSSRDTRTDTQYF; CDR3nt: TGTGCCAGCAGCTCAAGGGACACCCGCACAGATACGCAGTATTTT